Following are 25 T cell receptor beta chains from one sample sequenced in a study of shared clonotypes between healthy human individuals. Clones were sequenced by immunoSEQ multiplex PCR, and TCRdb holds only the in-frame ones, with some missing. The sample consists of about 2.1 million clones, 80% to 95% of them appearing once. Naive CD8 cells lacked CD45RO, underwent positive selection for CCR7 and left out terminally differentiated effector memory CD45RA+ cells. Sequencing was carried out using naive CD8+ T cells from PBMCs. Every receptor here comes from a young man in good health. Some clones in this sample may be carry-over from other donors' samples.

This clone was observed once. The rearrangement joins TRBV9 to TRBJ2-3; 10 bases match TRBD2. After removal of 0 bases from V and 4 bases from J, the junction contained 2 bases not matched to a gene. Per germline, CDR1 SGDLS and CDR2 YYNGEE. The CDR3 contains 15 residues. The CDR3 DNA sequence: TGTGCCAGCAGCGTAGGGGGACTAGCGCCAGATACGCAGTATTTT. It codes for CASSVGGLAPDTQYF.

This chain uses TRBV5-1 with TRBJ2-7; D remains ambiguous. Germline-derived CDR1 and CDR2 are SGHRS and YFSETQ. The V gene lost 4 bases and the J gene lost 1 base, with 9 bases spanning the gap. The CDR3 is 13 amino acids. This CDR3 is CASSPDGSYEQYF. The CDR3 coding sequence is TGCGCCAGCAGCCCGGACGGGTCCTACGAGCAGTACTTC.

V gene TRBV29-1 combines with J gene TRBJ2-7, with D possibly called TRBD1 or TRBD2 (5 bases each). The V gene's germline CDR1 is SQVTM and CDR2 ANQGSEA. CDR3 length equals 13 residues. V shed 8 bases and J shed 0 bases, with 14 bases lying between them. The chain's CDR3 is CSTRDGSSYEQYF. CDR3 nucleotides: TGCAGCACTAGGGACGGTTCCTCCTACGAGCAGTACTTC.

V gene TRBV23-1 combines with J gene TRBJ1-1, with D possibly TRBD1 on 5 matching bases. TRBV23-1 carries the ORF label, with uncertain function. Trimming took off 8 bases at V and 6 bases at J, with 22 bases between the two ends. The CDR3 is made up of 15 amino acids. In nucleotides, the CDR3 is TGCGCCAGCCTCAGGATAACGGGGGAGCGCCCTGAAGCTTTCTTT. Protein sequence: CASLRITGERPEAFF.

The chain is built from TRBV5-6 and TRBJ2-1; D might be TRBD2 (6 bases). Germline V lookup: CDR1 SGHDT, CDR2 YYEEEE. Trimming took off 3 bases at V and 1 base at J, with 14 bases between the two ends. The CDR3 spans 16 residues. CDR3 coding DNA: TGTGCCAGCAGCTGGGGGGTCTGGAAATCCTACAATGAGCAGTTCTTC. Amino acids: CASSWGVWKSYNEQFF.

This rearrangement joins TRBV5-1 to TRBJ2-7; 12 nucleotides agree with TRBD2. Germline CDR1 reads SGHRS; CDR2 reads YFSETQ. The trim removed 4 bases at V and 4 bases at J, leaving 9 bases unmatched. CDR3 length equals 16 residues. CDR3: CASSDPTSGRWYEQYF. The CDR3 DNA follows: TGCGCCAGCAGCGATCCCACTAGCGGGAGGTGGTACGAGCAGTACTTC.

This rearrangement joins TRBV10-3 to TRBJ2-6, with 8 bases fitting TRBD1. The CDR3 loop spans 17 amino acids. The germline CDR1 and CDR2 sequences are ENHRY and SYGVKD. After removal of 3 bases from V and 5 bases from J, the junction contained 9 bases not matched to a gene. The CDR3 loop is CAISESAGGGWANVLTF. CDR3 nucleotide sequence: TGTGCCATCAGTGAATCGGCAGGGGGCGGCTGGGCCAACGTCCTGACTTTC.

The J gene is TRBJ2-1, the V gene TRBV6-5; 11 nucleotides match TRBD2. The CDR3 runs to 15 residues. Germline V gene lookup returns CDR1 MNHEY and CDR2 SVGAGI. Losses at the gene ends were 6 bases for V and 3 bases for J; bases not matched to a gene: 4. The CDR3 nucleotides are TGTGCCAGCAGATCCACTAGCGGGAGCTACAATGAGCAGTTCTTC. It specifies CASRSTSGSYNEQFF.

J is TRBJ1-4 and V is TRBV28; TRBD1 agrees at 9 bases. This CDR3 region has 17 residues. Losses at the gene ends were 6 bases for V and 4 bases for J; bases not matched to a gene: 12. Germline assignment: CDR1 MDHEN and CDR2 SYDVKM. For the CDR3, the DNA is TGTGCCAGCAGGTCGGACAGGGGCGCGAACTTTAATGAAAAACTGTTTTTT. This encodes CASRSDRGANFNEKLFF. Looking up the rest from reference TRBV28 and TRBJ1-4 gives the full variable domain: DVKVTQSSRYLVKRTGEKVFLECVQDMDHENMFWYRQDPGLGLRLIYFSYDVKMKEKGDIPEGYSVSREKKERFSLILESASTNQTSMYLCASRSDRGANFNEKLFFGSGTQLSVL.

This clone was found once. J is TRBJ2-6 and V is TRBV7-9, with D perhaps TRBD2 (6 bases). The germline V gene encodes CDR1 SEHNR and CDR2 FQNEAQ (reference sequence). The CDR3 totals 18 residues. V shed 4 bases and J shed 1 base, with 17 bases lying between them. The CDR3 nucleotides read TGTGCCAGCAGCTCCGATCGGGAGATGGAGTCTGGGGCCAACGTCCTGACTTTC. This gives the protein CASSSDREMESGANVLTF.

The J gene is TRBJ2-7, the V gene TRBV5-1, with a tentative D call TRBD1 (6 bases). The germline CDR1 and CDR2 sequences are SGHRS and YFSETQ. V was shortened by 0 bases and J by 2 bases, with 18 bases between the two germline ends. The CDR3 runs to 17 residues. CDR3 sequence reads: CASSLDPHQDSPYEQYF. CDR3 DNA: TGCGCCAGCAGCTTGGACCCCCACCAGGACAGCCCCTACGAGCAGTACTTC.

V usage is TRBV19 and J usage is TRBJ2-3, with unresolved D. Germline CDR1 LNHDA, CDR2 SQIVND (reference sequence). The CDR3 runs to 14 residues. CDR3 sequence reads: CASNGRLGTDTQYF. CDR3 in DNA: TGTGCTTCAAATGGCAGGTTGGGCACAGATACGCAGTATTTT.

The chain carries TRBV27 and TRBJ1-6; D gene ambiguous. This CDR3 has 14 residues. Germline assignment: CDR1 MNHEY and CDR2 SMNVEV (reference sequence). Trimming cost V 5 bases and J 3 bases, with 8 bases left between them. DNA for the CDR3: TGTGCCAGCAGTGGTTACATCTATAATTCACCCCTCCACTTT. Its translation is CASSGYIYNSPLHF.

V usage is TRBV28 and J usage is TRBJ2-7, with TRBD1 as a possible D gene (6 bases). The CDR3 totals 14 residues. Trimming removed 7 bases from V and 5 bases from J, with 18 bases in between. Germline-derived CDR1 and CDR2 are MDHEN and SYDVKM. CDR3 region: CASTIQGRAHEQYF. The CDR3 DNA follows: TGTGCCAGCACCATTCAGGGGAGAGCACACGAGCAGTACTTC.

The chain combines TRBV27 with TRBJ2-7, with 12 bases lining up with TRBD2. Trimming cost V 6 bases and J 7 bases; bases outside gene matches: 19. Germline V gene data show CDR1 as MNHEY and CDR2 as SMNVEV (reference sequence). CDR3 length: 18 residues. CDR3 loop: CASSLGTSGWGGVEEQYF. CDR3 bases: TGTGCCAGCAGCCTCGGGACTAGCGGGTGGGGAGGGGTCGAGGAGCAGTACTTC.

This CDR3 is CASSPSRRDTPRDTEAFF. CDR3 bases: TGTGCCAGTAGTCCCTCCCGGAGGGACACCCCCAGGGACACTGAAGCTTTCTTT. V is TRBV19 and J is TRBJ1-1; possible D gene TRBD1, 6 bases. V gave up 5 bases and J gave up 3 bases, with 25 bases separating them. The CDR3 spans 18 residues. Germline CDR1 and CDR2: LNHDA and SQIVND (reference sequence).

This chain's CDR3 is CASSPRLAKLETQYF. The CDR3 DNA sequence: TGTGCCAGCAGCCCCAGACTAGCGAAACTCGAGACCCAGTACTTC. The gene calls are TRBV9 and TRBJ2-5, with TRBD2 matching over 8 bases. Germline V gene sequence: CDR1 SGDLS, CDR2 YYNGEE. This CDR3 has 15 residues. The V and J ends lost 4 bases and 5 bases, in that order; junction bases with no gene match: 10.

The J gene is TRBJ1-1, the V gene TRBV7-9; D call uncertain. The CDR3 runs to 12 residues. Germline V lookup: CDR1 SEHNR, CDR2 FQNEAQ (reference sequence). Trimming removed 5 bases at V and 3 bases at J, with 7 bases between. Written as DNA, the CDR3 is TGTGCCAGCAGCCTGCACCACACTGAAGCTTTCTTT. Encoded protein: CASSLHHTEAFF.

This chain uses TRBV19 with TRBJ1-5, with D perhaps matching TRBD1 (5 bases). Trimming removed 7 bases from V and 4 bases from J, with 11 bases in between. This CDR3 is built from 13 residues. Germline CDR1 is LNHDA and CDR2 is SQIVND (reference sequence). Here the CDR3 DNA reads TGTGCCAGTAAGAGGGGCGCAAATCAGCCCCAGCATTTT. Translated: CASKRGANQPQHF.

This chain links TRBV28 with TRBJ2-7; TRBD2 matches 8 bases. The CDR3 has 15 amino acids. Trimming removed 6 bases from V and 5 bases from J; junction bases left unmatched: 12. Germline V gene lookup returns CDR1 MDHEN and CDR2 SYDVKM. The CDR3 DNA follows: TGTGCCAGCAGCCGGCCCGGGAGGGCCCTGAACGAGCAGTACTTC. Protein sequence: CASSRPGRALNEQYF.

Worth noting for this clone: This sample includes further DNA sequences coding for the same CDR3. The CDR3 loop reads CSVPGQGPYEQYF. As DNA, the CDR3 is TGCAGCGTTCCGGGACAGGGCCCCTACGAGCAGTACTTC. This sequence joins TRBV29-1 and TRBJ2-7, with 9 bases identical to TRBD1. Germline assignment: CDR1 SQVTM and CDR2 ANQGSEA. V gave up 5 bases and J gave up 2 bases; unmatched junction bases: 4. This CDR3 comprises 13 residues.

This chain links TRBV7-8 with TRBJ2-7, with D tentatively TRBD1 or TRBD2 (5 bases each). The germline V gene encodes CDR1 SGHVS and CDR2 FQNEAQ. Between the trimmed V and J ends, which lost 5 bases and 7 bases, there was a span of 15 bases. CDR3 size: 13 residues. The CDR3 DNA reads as TGTGCCAGCAGCCGGGGCGGGCTCGGGGAGCAGTACTTC. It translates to CASSRGGLGEQYF.

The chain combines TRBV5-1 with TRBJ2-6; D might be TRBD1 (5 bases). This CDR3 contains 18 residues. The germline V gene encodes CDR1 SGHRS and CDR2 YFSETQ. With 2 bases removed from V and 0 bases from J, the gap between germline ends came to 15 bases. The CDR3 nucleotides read TGCGCCAGCAGCTTTAGTCAGGGTTTTTTCTCTGGGGCCAACGTCCTGACTTTC. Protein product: CASSFSQGFFSGANVLTF. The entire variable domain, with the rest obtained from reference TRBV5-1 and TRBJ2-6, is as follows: KAGVTQTPRYLIKTRGQQVTLSCSPISGHRSVSWYQQTPGQGLQFLFEYFSETQRNKGNFPGRFSGRQFSNSRSEMNVSTLELGDSALYLCASSFSQGFFSGANVLTFGAGSRLTVL.

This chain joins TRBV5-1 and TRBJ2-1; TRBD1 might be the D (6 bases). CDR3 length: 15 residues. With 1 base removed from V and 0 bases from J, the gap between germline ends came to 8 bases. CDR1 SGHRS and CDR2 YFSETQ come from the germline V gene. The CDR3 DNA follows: TGCGCCAGCAGCTTGAGACAGGACTCCTACAATGAGCAGTTCTTC. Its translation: CASSLRQDSYNEQFF.

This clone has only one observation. The CDR3 DNA reads TGCGCCAGCAGCCATTCCTGGGCACAGGGGGATGGCTACACCTTC. This codes for CASSHSWAQGDGYTF. The chain links TRBV4-1 to TRBJ1-2; 8 positions match TRBD1. CDR3 length: 15 residues. The germline CDR1 and CDR2 sequences are MGHRA and YSYEKL. V gave up 3 bases and J gave up 6 bases; unmatched junction bases: 9.